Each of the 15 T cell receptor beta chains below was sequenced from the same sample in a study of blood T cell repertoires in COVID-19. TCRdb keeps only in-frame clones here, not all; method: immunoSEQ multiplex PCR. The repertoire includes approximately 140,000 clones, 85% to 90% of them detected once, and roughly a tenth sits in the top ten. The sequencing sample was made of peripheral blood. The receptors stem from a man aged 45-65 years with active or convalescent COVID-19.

Here the CDR3 reads CASSLGLADTDTQYF. The CDR3 nucleotides read TGTGCCAGCAGCCTGGGACTAGCGGACACAGATACGCAGTATTTT. The chain couples TRBV9 to TRBJ2-3, with 11 nucleotides matching TRBD2. Germline trimming cut 4 bases from V and 2 bases from J; bases unmatched to any gene: 3. This CDR3 has 15 amino acids. Germline-derived CDR1 and CDR2 are SGDLS and YYNGEE.

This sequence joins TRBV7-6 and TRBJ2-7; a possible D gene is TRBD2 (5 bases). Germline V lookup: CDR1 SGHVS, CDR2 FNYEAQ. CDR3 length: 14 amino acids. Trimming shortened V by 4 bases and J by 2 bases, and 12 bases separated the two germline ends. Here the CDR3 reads CASSSRGRTYEQYF. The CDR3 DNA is TGTGCCAGCAGCTCCAGAGGGAGAACCTACGAGCAGTACTTC.

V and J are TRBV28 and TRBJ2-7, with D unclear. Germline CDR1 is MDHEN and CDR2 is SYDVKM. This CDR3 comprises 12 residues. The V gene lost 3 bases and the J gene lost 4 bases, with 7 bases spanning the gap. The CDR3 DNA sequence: TGTGCCAGCAGTTTTCTCCGTTACGAGCAGTACTTC. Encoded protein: CASSFLRYEQYF.

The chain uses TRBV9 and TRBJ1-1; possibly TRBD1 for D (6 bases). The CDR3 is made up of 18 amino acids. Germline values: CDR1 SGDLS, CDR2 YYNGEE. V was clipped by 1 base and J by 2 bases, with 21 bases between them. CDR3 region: CASSVRDTGPKLNTEAFF. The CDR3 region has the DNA TGTGCCAGCAGCGTACGGGACACCGGACCGAAACTCAACACTGAAGCTTTCTTT.

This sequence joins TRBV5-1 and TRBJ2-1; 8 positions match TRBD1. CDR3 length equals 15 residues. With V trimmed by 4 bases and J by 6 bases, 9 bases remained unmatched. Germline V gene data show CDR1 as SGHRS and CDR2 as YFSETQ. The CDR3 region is CASSGLQGGGNEQFF. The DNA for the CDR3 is TGCGCCAGCAGCGGATTACAGGGGGGTGGCAATGAGCAGTTCTTC.

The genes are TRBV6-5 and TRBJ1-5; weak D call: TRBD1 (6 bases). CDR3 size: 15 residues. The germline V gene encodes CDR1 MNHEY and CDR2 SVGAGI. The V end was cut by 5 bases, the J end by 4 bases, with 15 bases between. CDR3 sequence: CASSIQGHINQPQHF. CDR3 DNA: TGTGCCAGCAGTATTCAGGGACATATAAATCAGCCCCAGCATTTT.

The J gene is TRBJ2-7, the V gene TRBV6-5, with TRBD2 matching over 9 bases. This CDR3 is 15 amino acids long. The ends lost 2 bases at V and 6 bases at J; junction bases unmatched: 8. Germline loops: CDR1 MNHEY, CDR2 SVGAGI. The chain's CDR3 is CASSYQGLARAEQYF. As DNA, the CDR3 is TGTGCCAGCAGTTACCAGGGACTAGCTCGTGCCGAGCAGTACTTC.

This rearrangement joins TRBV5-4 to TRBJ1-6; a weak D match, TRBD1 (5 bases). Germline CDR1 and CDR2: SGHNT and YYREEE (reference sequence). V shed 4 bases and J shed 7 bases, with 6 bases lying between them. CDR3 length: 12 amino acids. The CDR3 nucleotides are TGTGCCAGCAGCGACAGAAATTCACCCCTCCACTTT. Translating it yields CASSDRNSPLHF.

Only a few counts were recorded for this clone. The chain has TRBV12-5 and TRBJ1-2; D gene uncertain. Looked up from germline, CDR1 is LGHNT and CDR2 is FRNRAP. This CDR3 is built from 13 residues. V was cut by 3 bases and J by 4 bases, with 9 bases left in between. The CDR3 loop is CASGFEFGYGYTF. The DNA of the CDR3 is TGTGCTAGTGGTTTTGAGTTCGGCTATGGCTACACCTTC.

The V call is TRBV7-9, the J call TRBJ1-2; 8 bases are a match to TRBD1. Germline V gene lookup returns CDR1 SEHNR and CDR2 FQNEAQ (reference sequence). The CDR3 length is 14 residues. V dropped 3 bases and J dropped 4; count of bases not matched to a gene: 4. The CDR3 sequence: CASSFLDRVYGYTF. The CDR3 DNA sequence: TGTGCCAGCAGCTTTCTGGACAGGGTCTATGGCTACACCTTC.

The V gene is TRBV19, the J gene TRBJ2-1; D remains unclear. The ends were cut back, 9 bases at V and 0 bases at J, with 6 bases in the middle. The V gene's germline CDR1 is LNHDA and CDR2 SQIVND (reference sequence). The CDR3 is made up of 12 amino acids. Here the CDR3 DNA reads TGTGCCAGCTGTAGCTCCTACAATGAGCAGTTCTTC. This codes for CASCSSYNEQFF.

CDR3 residues: CASSIYAGGYEQYF. DNA for the CDR3: TGTGCCAGTAGTATATATGCTGGAGGGTACGAGCAGTACTTC. This chain joins TRBV19 and TRBJ2-7; D is possibly TRBD2 (6 bases). Germline assignment: CDR1 LNHDA and CDR2 SQIVND (reference sequence). V lost 2 bases and J lost 4, with 12 bases in between. This CDR3 is built from 14 residues.

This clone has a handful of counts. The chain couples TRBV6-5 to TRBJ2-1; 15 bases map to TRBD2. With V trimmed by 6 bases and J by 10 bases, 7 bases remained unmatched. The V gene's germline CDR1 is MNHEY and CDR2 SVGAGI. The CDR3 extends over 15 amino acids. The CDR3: CASRLGLAGGGEQFF. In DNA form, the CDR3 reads TGTGCCAGCAGACTGGGACTAGCGGGAGGTGGAGAGCAGTTCTTC.

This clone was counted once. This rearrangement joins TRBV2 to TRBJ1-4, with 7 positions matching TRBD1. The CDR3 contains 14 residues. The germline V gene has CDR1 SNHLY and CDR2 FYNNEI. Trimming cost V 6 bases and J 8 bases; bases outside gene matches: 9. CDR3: CASRGGQVGEKLFF. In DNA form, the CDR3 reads TGTGCCAGCAGGGGCGGACAGGTCGGCGAAAAACTGTTTTTT.

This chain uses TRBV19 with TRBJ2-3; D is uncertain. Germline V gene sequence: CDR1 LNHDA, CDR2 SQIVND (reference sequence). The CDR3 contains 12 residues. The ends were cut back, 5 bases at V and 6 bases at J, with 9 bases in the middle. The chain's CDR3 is CASSPQLDTQYF. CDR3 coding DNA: TGTGCCAGTAGTCCCCAGTTGGATACGCAGTATTTT.